This T cell receptor (beta chain) stems from a study of blood T cell repertoires in COVID-19. V lost 5 bases to trimming and J lost 2 bases, with 13 bases between them. The length of the CDR3 is 15 residues. Looked up from germline, CDR1 is SNHLY and CDR2 is FYNNEI. TCRdb's copy holds only in-frame clones and misses some; the assay was immunoSEQ multiplex PCR. The profile shows around 300,000 clones, 90% of them singletons. The chain uses TRBV2 and TRBJ1-3; TRBD1 is a possible D gene (6 bases). Sequencing was done on a sample of peripheral blood. This clonotype was obtained from a woman aged 40-49 years with COVID-19, enrolled during active disease. The CDR3 DNA reads TGTGCCAGCAGTTACAGGGTCATAGCTGGAAACACCATATATTTT. The encoded protein is CASSYRVIAGNTIYF.